Listed below are T cell receptor beta chains from one sample, sequenced in a study of Ad26.COV2.S vaccination and SARS-CoV-2 variants. Repertoires were generated with immunoSEQ multiplex PCR, while TCRdb's copy carries only in-frame clones and drops some. This repertoire shows some 500,000 clones, 80% to 90% found once; its top ten account for roughly 2.5%. This specimen consisted of peripheral blood, obtained in a trial of Ad26.COV2.S vaccine versus placebo. All receptors come from a person aged 18 to 59 who received the Ad26.COV2.S COVID-19 vaccine or a placebo. Both conserved end residues are part of each CDR3. Each record gives: CDR3 DNA, CDR3 protein, V gene, J gene, clone size, D gene. The D gene is left open where the match is weak. Some rows have no size entry. The others give once, few or many, or a class for an expanded clone.

CDR3 DNA: TGCGCCAGCAGGTTACTCGGGAGGCAGGGTTACAATGAGCAGTTCTTC; CDR3 protein: CASRLLGRQGYNEQFF; V gene: TRBV5-1; J gene: TRBJ2-1; clone size: NA; D gene: TRBD2
CDR3 DNA: TGTGCCAGCAGCTTAGGGTTGCGCACTGAAGCTTTCTTT; CDR3 protein: CASSLGLRTEAFF; V gene: TRBV7-6; J gene: TRBJ1-1; clone size: once; D gene: NA
CDR3 DNA: TGCGCCAGCATTGAGCGTTCCACTGGTTACAATGAGCAGTTCTTC; CDR3 protein: CASIERSTGYNEQFF; V gene: TRBV5-1; J gene: TRBJ2-1; clone size: NA; D gene: NA
CDR3 DNA: TGCGGGGCTAGCGGTCCCTACGAGCAGTACTTC; CDR3 protein: CGASGPYEQYF; V gene: TRBV28; J gene: TRBJ2-7; clone size: NA; D gene: TRBD2
CDR3 DNA: TGCAGCGTCTACCGGACAGGATCACCTGAAGCTTTCTTT; CDR3 protein: CSVYRTGSPEAFF; V gene: TRBV29-1; J gene: TRBJ1-1; clone size: NA; D gene: TRBD1
CDR3 DNA: TGTGCCAGCAGCCCGGGACAGGGGATTGAATATGGCTACACCTTC; CDR3 protein: CASSPGQGIEYGYTF; V gene: TRBV5-4; J gene: TRBJ1-2; clone size: NA; D gene: TRBD1
CDR3 DNA: TGTGCCAGCAGCCCCATGCCGGGATCTTATGGCTACACCTTC; CDR3 protein: CASSPMPGSYGYTF; V gene: TRBV7-9; J gene: TRBJ1-2; clone size: NA; D gene: NA
CDR3 DNA: TGTGCCAGTAAGCCATGGCAGTTGAACACTGAAGCTTTCTTT; CDR3 protein: CASKPWQLNTEAFF; V gene: TRBV19; J gene: TRBJ1-1; clone size: once; D gene: NA
CDR3 DNA: TGTGCCAGCAGTTTACCCTTCCCTTACGAGCAGTACTTC; CDR3 protein: CASSLPFPYEQYF; V gene: TRBV12-3/TRBV12-4; J gene: TRBJ2-7; clone size: NA; D gene: NA
CDR3 DNA: TGTGCCAGCAGCTTTGAGGGCGGGAGCGACATTCAGTACTTC; CDR3 protein: CASSFEGGSDIQYF; V gene: TRBV13; J gene: TRBJ2-4; clone size: NA; D gene: TRBD2
CDR3 DNA: TGTGCCAGCAGCGATCAACTCGGTTCACCCCTCCACTTT; CDR3 protein: CASSDQLGSPLHF; V gene: TRBV5-5; J gene: TRBJ1-6; clone size: NA; D gene: NA
CDR3 DNA: TGTGCCAGTAGTAAAATCGGGGGCCTGGATCAGCCCCAGCATTTT; CDR3 protein: CASSKIGGLDQPQHF; V gene: TRBV19; J gene: TRBJ1-5; clone size: NA; D gene: NA
CDR3 DNA: TGTGCCAGCAGTTCCCGGACAGTCAATCAGCCCCAGCATTTT; CDR3 protein: CASSSRTVNQPQHF; V gene: TRBV6-2/TRBV6-3; J gene: TRBJ1-5; clone size: NA; D gene: NA
CDR3 DNA: TGTGCCAGCAGCGTTGCAGCCAACACTGAAGCTTTCTTT; CDR3 protein: CASSVAANTEAFF; V gene: TRBV9; J gene: TRBJ1-1; clone size: few; D gene: NA
CDR3 DNA: TGTGCCAGTAGTTTTTCCAGCGCCCCTGGTTATGAGCAGTTCTTC; CDR3 protein: CASSFSSAPGYEQFF; V gene: TRBV19; J gene: TRBJ2-1; clone size: NA; D gene: NA
CDR3 DNA: TGTGCCAGCAGCTCGCCAGTGACAGGGGTCGGGGGGGAGCTGTTTTTT; CDR3 protein: CASSSPVTGVGGELFF; V gene: TRBV7-2; J gene: TRBJ2-2; clone size: NA; D gene: TRBD1
CDR3 DNA: TGTGCCAGCAGTTCCGGGACAGGGGTGGAAAAACTGTTTTTT; CDR3 protein: CASSSGTGVEKLFF; V gene: TRBV28; J gene: TRBJ1-4; clone size: NA; D gene: TRBD1
CDR3 DNA: TGCGCCAGCAGCCTGGACGCGAGGTCTTTGAACACTGAAGCTTTCTTT; CDR3 protein: CASSLDARSLNTEAFF; V gene: TRBV4-3; J gene: TRBJ1-1; clone size: NA; D gene: NA
CDR3 DNA: TGTGCCAGAAGCTCCCGACAGGGGAAAGGGCCGGGGGAGCTGTTTTTT; CDR3 protein: CARSSRQGKGPGELFF; V gene: TRBV5-3; J gene: TRBJ2-2; clone size: NA; D gene: TRBD1
CDR3 DNA: TGCGCCAGCAGCCCAGCCTTCTCCTACAATGAGCAGTTCTTC; CDR3 protein: CASSPAFSYNEQFF; V gene: TRBV5-1; J gene: TRBJ2-1; clone size: NA; D gene: NA
CDR3 DNA: TGTGCCAGCAGTGAATTCCCGGGTTACTATGGCTACACCTTC; CDR3 protein: CASSEFPGYYGYTF; V gene: TRBV2; J gene: TRBJ1-2; clone size: NA; D gene: NA
CDR3 DNA: TGTGCCAGCAGCGGACGGATTAACTATGGCTACACCTTC; CDR3 protein: CASSGRINYGYTF; V gene: TRBV3-1/TRBV3-2; J gene: TRBJ1-2; clone size: NA; D gene: NA
CDR3 DNA: TGTGCCAGCAGCCAAGGCGGAATGGTTTCACCCCTCCACTTT; CDR3 protein: CASSQGGMVSPLHF; V gene: TRBV14; J gene: TRBJ1-6; clone size: NA; D gene: NA
CDR3 DNA: TGTGCCAGCTCACCAATCTTAGGGGAAGGAGGGACCTCTGGAAACACCATATATTTT; CDR3 protein: CASSPILGEGGTSGNTIYF; V gene: TRBV18; J gene: TRBJ1-3; clone size: NA; D gene: NA
CDR3 DNA: TGTGCCAGCAGCCGGGGACAGGGGGATTCACCCCTCCACTTT; CDR3 protein: CASSRGQGDSPLHF; V gene: TRBV3-1/TRBV3-2; J gene: TRBJ1-6; clone size: NA; D gene: TRBD1
CDR3 DNA: TGTGCCACCAGCAGACCCGGACAGGAATATGGCTACACCTTC; CDR3 protein: CATSRPGQEYGYTF; V gene: TRBV15; J gene: TRBJ1-2; clone size: NA; D gene: TRBD1
CDR3 DNA: TGTGCCAGCAGTGAAGGGTCAAGTGGCTACACCTTC; CDR3 protein: CASSEGSSGYTF; V gene: TRBV28; J gene: TRBJ1-2; clone size: NA; D gene: NA
CDR3 DNA: TGTGCCAGCAGCGCCTCTAGGACCGATACGCAGTATTTT; CDR3 protein: CASSASRTDTQYF; V gene: TRBV7-8; J gene: TRBJ2-3; clone size: NA; D gene: NA
CDR3 DNA: TGTGCCAGCAGTTACTCGACAGGGGTTCGGCCCCAGCATTTT; CDR3 protein: CASSYSTGVRPQHF; V gene: TRBV6-5; J gene: TRBJ1-5; clone size: NA; D gene: TRBD1
CDR3 DNA: TGTGCCAGCCTGGGCGGGGGTTCACCCCTCCACTTT; CDR3 protein: CASLGGGSPLHF; V gene: TRBV2; J gene: TRBJ1-6; clone size: NA; D gene: NA
CDR3 DNA: TGTGCCAGCATGCCTGGGACAGCCTACACTGAAGCTTTCTTT; CDR3 protein: CASMPGTAYTEAFF; V gene: TRBV7-2; J gene: TRBJ1-1; clone size: NA; D gene: TRBD1
CDR3 DNA: TGTGCCAGCAGTGGGATGTATAGCAGCTACGAGCAGTACTTC; CDR3 protein: CASSGMYSSYEQYF; V gene: TRBV2; J gene: TRBJ2-7; clone size: few; D gene: NA
CDR3 DNA: TGTGCCACCAGTGACCAGGCTAGCGGGGGGCTGGATACGCAGTATTTT; CDR3 protein: CATSDQASGGLDTQYF; V gene: TRBV24-1; J gene: TRBJ2-3; clone size: NA; D gene: TRBD2
CDR3 DNA: TGTGCCAGCAGCTTATACCGCGGTCAGCCCCAGCATTTT; CDR3 protein: CASSLYRGQPQHF; V gene: TRBV7-3; J gene: TRBJ1-5; clone size: NA; D gene: NA
CDR3 DNA: TGTGCCAGCAGCTTTCGAGCGGGGGATAGGGATACGCAGTATTTT; CDR3 protein: CASSFRAGDRDTQYF; V gene: TRBV7-6; J gene: TRBJ2-3; clone size: NA; D gene: TRBD2
CDR3 DNA: TGCAGCGCCCCGACACCCTGGGACACTGAAGCTTTCTTT; CDR3 protein: CSAPTPWDTEAFF; V gene: TRBV29-1; J gene: TRBJ1-1; clone size: NA; D gene: NA
CDR3 DNA: TGTGCCACCAGTCAAGGGGCCTCTTGGGGGAGTAGTGGAGATGAGCAGTTCTTC; CDR3 protein: CATSQGASWGSSGDEQFF; V gene: TRBV24-1; J gene: TRBJ2-1; clone size: NA; D gene: NA
CDR3 DNA: TGTGCCAGCAGTTTAGTTAAGCCTCAATTCGTGGACGAGCAGTACTTC; CDR3 protein: CASSLVKPQFVDEQYF; V gene: TRBV28; J gene: TRBJ2-7; clone size: NA; D gene: NA
CDR3 DNA: TGTGCCAGCAGCTTAACTGGAGCTGAAGCTTTCTTT; CDR3 protein: CASSLTGAEAFF; V gene: TRBV13; J gene: TRBJ1-1; clone size: NA; D gene: NA
CDR3 DNA: TGTGCCAGCAGCAGGGACAGCTACTATGGCTACACCTTC; CDR3 protein: CASSRDSYYGYTF; V gene: TRBV13; J gene: TRBJ1-2; clone size: few; D gene: TRBD1
CDR3 DNA: TGTGCCAGCAGCTTGGGGGGGAGTCAGAATGAAAAACTGTTTTTT; CDR3 protein: CASSLGGSQNEKLFF; V gene: TRBV5-4; J gene: TRBJ1-4; clone size: NA; D gene: NA
CDR3 DNA: TGTGCCAGCAAGGACGGTAACTATGGCTACACCTTC; CDR3 protein: CASKDGNYGYTF; V gene: TRBV2; J gene: TRBJ1-2; clone size: NA; D gene: NA
CDR3 DNA: TGTGCCAGCAGCTTGGTGGGAGGGCCTAGAGAGACCCAGTACTTC; CDR3 protein: CASSLVGGPRETQYF; V gene: TRBV7-2; J gene: TRBJ2-5; clone size: NA; D gene: TRBD2
CDR3 DNA: TGCGCCAGCAGCCTCGGGACAGCCTCTGGGGCCAACGTCCTGACTTTC; CDR3 protein: CASSLGTASGANVLTF; V gene: TRBV4-3; J gene: TRBJ2-6; clone size: NA; D gene: TRBD1
CDR3 DNA: TGTGCCAGCAGCCAAGCAGGGACTAGCGTCTATGAGCAGTTCTTC; CDR3 protein: CASSQAGTSVYEQFF; V gene: TRBV4-2; J gene: TRBJ2-1; clone size: NA; D gene: TRBD2
CDR3 DNA: TGCGCCAGCAGCTTGGATCAGCCGCACTCTGGAAACACCATATATTTT; CDR3 protein: CASSLDQPHSGNTIYF; V gene: TRBV5-1; J gene: TRBJ1-3; clone size: NA; D gene: NA
CDR3 DNA: TGTGCCTGGAGTTCGACAGGGGTCTATGAAAAACTGTTTTTT; CDR3 protein: CAWSSTGVYEKLFF; V gene: TRBV30; J gene: TRBJ1-4; clone size: NA; D gene: TRBD1
CDR3 DNA: TGTGCCAGCGGGGACACCTCTAACTATGGCTACACCTTC; CDR3 protein: CASGDTSNYGYTF; V gene: TRBV3-1/TRBV3-2; J gene: TRBJ1-2; clone size: NA; D gene: NA
CDR3 DNA: TGTGCCAGCAGCTTATCGGGTGGGACTGAAGCTTTCTTT; CDR3 protein: CASSLSGGTEAFF; V gene: TRBV7-9; J gene: TRBJ1-1; clone size: NA; D gene: NA
CDR3 DNA: TGTGCCAGCAGCGTAGAACAGAGCACAGATACGCAGTATTTT; CDR3 protein: CASSVEQSTDTQYF; V gene: TRBV9; J gene: TRBJ2-3; clone size: NA; D gene: NA
CDR3 DNA: TGTGCCAGCAGCCAAGGAGCATCAGGAAACACCATATATTTT; CDR3 protein: CASSQGASGNTIYF; V gene: TRBV3-1/TRBV3-2; J gene: TRBJ1-3; clone size: NA; D gene: NA
CDR3 DNA: TGTGCCAGCAGTGGGGACAGACACACTGAAGCTTTCTTT; CDR3 protein: CASSGDRHTEAFF; V gene: TRBV6-2/TRBV6-3; J gene: TRBJ1-1; clone size: NA; D gene: TRBD1
CDR3 DNA: TGTGCCTGGGAAAGCGGGGGGGCTCCGGGAGATACGCAGTATTTT; CDR3 protein: CAWESGGAPGDTQYF; V gene: TRBV30; J gene: TRBJ2-3; clone size: NA; D gene: TRBD2